One and the same sample provided the 25 T cell receptor beta chains below, sequenced in a study of blood T cell repertoires in COVID-19. Using immunoSEQ multiplex PCR, the repertoire was profiled, and TCRdb retains in-frame clones only, with some absent. This repertoire shows roughly 200,000 clones, roughly 82% found once; its top ten account for around 8.6%. Specimen: PBMCs or T cells enriched from blood (not recorded which). All receptors derive from a woman in her thirties who had recovered from COVID-19.

The chain uses TRBV5-8 and TRBJ1-1; 8 bases agree with TRBD1. The CDR3 spans 19 residues. Germline values: CDR1 SGHTS, CDR2 YDEGEE. V lost 3 bases to trimming and J lost 2 bases; unmatched junction nucleotides: 18. CDR3 in amino acids: CASSSEETGDLNRNTEAFF. CDR3 DNA: TGTGCCAGCAGCTCGGAGGAGACAGGGGATTTGAACCGAAACACTGAAGCTTTCTTT.

V usage is TRBV28 and J usage is TRBJ2-7; D is possibly TRBD1 (7 bases). This CDR3 is 14 amino acids long. V shed 3 bases and J shed 3 bases, with 12 bases lying between them. CDR1 is MDHEN, CDR2 SYDVKM, per germline. In DNA form, the CDR3 reads TGTGCCAGCAGTTTGGAGGGACAGTTCTACGAGCAGTACTTC. It is translated as CASSLEGQFYEQYF.

There are a few counts of this clone. The chain couples TRBV19 to TRBJ1-5; D remains unclear. Germline V gene sequence: CDR1 LNHDA, CDR2 SQIVND (reference sequence). CDR3 length: 15 amino acids. Trimming removed 0 bases from V and 5 bases from J, with 11 bases in between. For the CDR3, the DNA is TGTGCCAGTAGTATAGATGAAGAAGCTTATCAGCCCCAGCATTTT. Residues: CASSIDEEAYQPQHF.

The chain employs TRBV18 and TRBJ2-5, with 9 bases that match TRBD1. J was trimmed by 3 bases and V by 2 bases; bases with no gene match: 4. This CDR3 is built from 15 residues. Germline-derived CDR1 and CDR2 are KGHSH and LQKENI. CDR3 region: CASSPVGQGKETQYF. The CDR3 region has the DNA TGTGCCAGCTCACCAGTCGGACAGGGGAAAGAGACCCAGTACTTC.

CDR3: CASSLTIAGGPTDTQYF. CDR3 nucleotide sequence: TGCGCCAGCAGCTTGACCATAGCGGGAGGGCCAACAGATACGCAGTATTTT. J is TRBJ2-3 and V is TRBV5-1; TRBD2 matches 11 bases. CDR1 and CDR2 from the germline V gene are SGHRS and YFSETQ. CDR3 length equals 17 residues. J was trimmed by 3 bases and V by 1 base; bases with no gene match: 7.

This clone has just a few counts. The chain employs TRBV11-2 and TRBJ1-1; possible D gene TRBD1, 6 bases. The germline V gene encodes CDR1 SGHAT and CDR2 FQNNGV. Trimming stripped 3 bases from V and 0 bases from J, with 8 bases between. This CDR3 contains 14 residues. CDR3 sequence reads: CASSLDSLNTEAFF. The CDR3 DNA is TGTGCCAGCAGCTTGGACAGTTTGAACACTGAAGCTTTCTTT.

CDR3 nucleotides: TGTGCCAGCAGCCCAGAGCGGGAGTACTCCTACGAGCAGTACTTC. It yields the protein CASSPEREYSYEQYF. The chain carries TRBV7-2 and TRBJ2-7; 8 bases match TRBD2. The CDR3 runs 15 residues. Germline assignment: CDR1 SGHTA and CDR2 FQGNSA. V shed 5 bases, J shed 0 bases, and the junction held 6 bases outside the gene matches. The full variable domain, with the rest looked up from reference TRBV7-2 and TRBJ2-7, is GAGVSQSPSNKVTEKGKDVELRCDPISGHTALYWYRQSLGQGLEFLIYFQGNSAPDKSGLPSDRFSAERTGGSVSTLTIQRTQQEDSAVYLCASSPEREYSYEQYFGPGTRLTVT.

Here the CDR3 DNA reads TGTGCCAGCAGCTTGGACAGTGATGGTTTCTTT. This sequence encodes CASSLDSDGFF. The rearrangement uses TRBV5-5 and TRBJ1-1; no firm D call. The germline V gene has CDR1 SGHKS and CDR2 YYEKEE (reference sequence). Trimming left V 0 bases short and J 13 bases short, with 10 bases between. CDR3 length: 11 amino acids. Full variable domain (rest looked up from reference TRBV5-5 and TRBJ1-1): DAGVTQSPTHLIKTRGQQVTLRCSPISGHKSVSWYQQVLGQGPQFIFQYYEKEERGRGNFPDRFSARQFPNYSSELNVNALLLGDSALYLCASSLDSDGFFGQGTRLTVV.

This rearrangement joins TRBV6-5 to TRBJ2-7; TRBD1 might be the D (6 bases). CDR1 and CDR2 (germline): MNHEY, SVGAGI. The V gene lost 6 bases and the J gene lost 3 bases, with 12 bases spanning the gap. The length of the CDR3 is 13 residues. CDR3 nucleotide sequence: TGTGCCAGCAGGAGGGACATTCTCTACGAGCAGTACTTC. This codes for CASRRDILYEQYF.

This clone was recorded only once. The V and J genes are TRBV7-9 and TRBJ2-2, with 8 bases identical to TRBD2. CDR1 and CDR2 from the germline V gene are SEHNR and FQNEAQ (reference sequence). The CDR3 loop spans 17 amino acids. V trimming: 5 bases; J trimming: 1 base; junction bases outside the gene matches: 9. The CDR3 reads CASSASLAEENTGELFF. The CDR3, as DNA: TGTGCCAGCAGCGCTTCACTAGCGGAGGAGAACACCGGGGAGCTGTTTTTT.

This sequence joins TRBV5-6 and TRBJ1-2; 11 positions match TRBD1. J lost 4 bases, V lost 1 base, and 6 bases had no gene match. The CDR3 is made up of 16 amino acids. The germline V gene encodes CDR1 SGHDT and CDR2 YYEEEE. CDR3 in DNA: TGTGCCAGCAGCTTGCGGACAGGGGGCCGGGGCTATGGCTACACCTTC. This gives the protein CASSLRTGGRGYGYTF.

V gene TRBV6-2 or TRBV6-3 combines with J gene TRBJ2-1; a weak D match, TRBD1 (6 bases). This CDR3 contains 15 residues. V was trimmed by 5 bases and J by 0 bases, leaving 11 bases between them. From germline, CDR1 is MNHEY and CDR2 SVGEGT. This chain's CDR3 is CASSPTGSSYNEQFF. The CDR3 DNA reads as TGTGCCAGCAGTCCCACAGGGAGCTCCTACAATGAGCAGTTCTTC.

This clone was found once. The chain joins TRBV7-9 to TRBJ2-2; TRBD2 is a possible D gene (6 bases). The V gene's germline CDR1 is SEHNR and CDR2 FQNEAQ (reference sequence). The CDR3 has 15 amino acids. Between the trimmed V and J ends, which lost 3 bases and 1 base, there was a span of 9 bases. This chain's CDR3 is CASSLRDGNTGELFF. CDR3 sequence (DNA): TGTGCCAGCAGCTTGCGGGACGGGAACACCGGGGAGCTGTTTTTT.

CDR3 amino acids: CASSPGLMGPKNIQYF. The CDR3 DNA reads TGTGCCAGCAGCCCTGGACTGATGGGTCCCAAAAACATTCAGTACTTC. The genes are TRBV6-2 or TRBV6-3 and TRBJ2-4, with D perhaps matching TRBD2 (5 bases). The V and J ends lost 6 bases and 2 bases respectively, with 17 bases between them. The CDR3 runs 16 residues. From germline, CDR1 is MNHEY and CDR2 SVGEGT.

A few counts support this clone. V usage is TRBV7-8 and J usage is TRBJ1-6; TRBD1 aligns across 8 bases. The CDR3 has 13 residues. Germline V CDR1 and CDR2: SGHVS, FQNEAQ. V lost 5 bases, J lost 10 bases, and 4 bases stayed unmatched. CDR3 loop: CASSVTGDSPLHF. DNA of the CDR3: TGTGCCAGCAGCGTGACAGGGGACTCACCCCTCCACTTT.

V and J are TRBV5-1 and TRBJ2-5; D remains unclear. V shed 5 bases and J shed 5 bases, with 10 bases lying between them. The CDR3 totals 12 residues. The germline CDR1 and CDR2 sequences are SGHRS and YFSETQ. CDR3 sequence reads: CASREDRETQYF. CDR3 DNA sequence: TGCGCCAGCAGAGAGGATCGGGAGACCCAGTACTTC.

V usage is TRBV5-1 and J usage is TRBJ1-3; the D gene is possibly TRBD1 (6 bases). The CDR3 runs to 15 residues. Germline V gene sequence: CDR1 SGHRS, CDR2 YFSETQ. Trimming pared 1 base from V and 2 bases from J, leaving 10 bases between. The CDR3 nucleotides read TGCGCCAGCAGCTTGATTCCAGGGGCTGGAAACACCATATATTTT. This gives the protein CASSLIPGAGNTIYF.

This clone was observed a single time. This chain connects TRBV11-3 to TRBJ1-1, with 7 bases aligning to TRBD1. Trimming removed 5 bases from V and 11 bases from J; junction bases left unmatched: 17. Germline V gene lookup returns CDR1 SGHNT and CDR2 YENEEA. The CDR3 runs to 15 residues. Here the CDR3 reads CASSPKPPRQGGAFF. The CDR3 DNA is TGTGCCAGCAGCCCAAAACCCCCCAGACAGGGAGGTGCTTTCTTT.

The J gene is TRBJ2-5, the V gene TRBV11-3, with D tentatively TRBD1 (8 bases). Germline lookup yields CDR1 SGHNT and CDR2 YENEEA. V gave up 5 bases and J gave up 2 bases, with 15 bases separating them. This CDR3 has 15 amino acids. The CDR3 protein is CASSQQGGVQETQYF. In DNA, the CDR3 is TGTGCCAGCAGCCAACAGGGGGGGGTGCAAGAGACCCAGTACTTC.

This clone was found a few times. V is TRBV28 and J is TRBJ1-1, with TRBD1 as a possible D gene (5 bases). The CDR3 is made up of 15 amino acids. Germline V CDR1 and CDR2: MDHEN, SYDVKM. Trimming removed 7 bases from V and 0 bases from J, with 15 bases in between. CDR3 bases: TGTGCCAGCACTGGGCAGGGAGGGGTGAACACTGAAGCTTTCTTT. Its translation is CASTGQGGVNTEAFF.

The V and J genes are TRBV11-2 and TRBJ1-2, with D possibly matching TRBD1 (5 bases). This CDR3 has 16 amino acids. CDR1 is SGHAT, CDR2 FQNNGV, per germline. V lost 3 bases and J 5 bases, leaving 19 bases between the germline ends. For the CDR3, the DNA is TGTGCCAGCAGCTTCGGAGGGGCATCCGGCATATATGGCTACACCTTC. It encodes CASSFGGASGIYGYTF.

This clone was seen only once. This chain uses TRBV11-1 with TRBJ1-2; 7 bases match TRBD1. With V trimmed by 2 bases and J by 6 bases, 12 bases remained unmatched. This CDR3 is 16 amino acids long. Germline V gene data show CDR1 as SGHAT and CDR2 as FQDESV (reference sequence). Written as DNA, the CDR3 is TGTGCCAGCAGCTTAAGAGGACAGGACCCCTTAAATGGCTACACCTTC. Translation gives CASSLRGQDPLNGYTF.

This chain links TRBV6-5 with TRBJ2-7; 7 positions agree with TRBD1. Germline-derived CDR1 and CDR2 are MNHEY and SVGAGI. V lost 5 bases to trimming and J lost 0 bases; unmatched junction nucleotides: 7. This CDR3 is 15 amino acids long. The CDR3, as DNA: TGTGCCAGCAGTCCTCGGCAGGGGGTCTCCTACGAGCAGTACTTC. This gives the protein CASSPRQGVSYEQYF.

The chain links TRBV2 to TRBJ2-4; D might be TRBD1 (7 bases). The germline V gene encodes CDR1 SNHLY and CDR2 FYNNEI. The V gene lost 7 bases and the J gene lost 6 bases, with 13 bases spanning the gap. This CDR3 is built from 13 residues. This CDR3 is CASNGQEGNIQYF. The CDR3 region has the DNA TGTGCCAGCAACGGACAGGAGGGAAACATTCAGTACTTC.

The rearrangement joins TRBV29-1 to TRBJ2-1, with TRBD1 matching 8 bases. The V and J ends lost 3 bases and 7 bases, in that order; junction bases with no gene match: 8. Germline CDR1 and CDR2: SQVTM and ANQGSEA. There are 14 residues in the CDR3. The DNA for the CDR3 is TGCAGCGTTGACTGGCAGGGGGCGCGAAATGAGCAGTTCTTC. Protein sequence: CSVDWQGARNEQFF.